This T cell receptor beta chain is from a study of control samples from healthy donors and cancer patients. The germline gives CDR1 LNHDA, CDR2 SQIVND (reference sequence). The CDR3 extends over 13 amino acids. V was shortened by 3 bases and J by 3 bases, with 9 bases between the two germline ends. This clone has just a few counts. Measured with immunoSEQ multiplex PCR; TCRdb has only the in-frame clones, and not every one. In the table there are about 140,000 clones, around 94% of which are singletons. The TCR originated in a man aged 35-49 years in good health. V and J are TRBV19 and TRBJ2-7; D call uncertain. Sequenced sample: blood. CDR3 DNA: TGTGCCAGTAGTATGGGTGCAAGCTACGAGCAGTACTTC. Translating it yields CASSMGASYEQYF.